This T cell receptor (beta chain) comes out of a study of OX40 agonist ivuxolimab in advanced cancers. Produced via immunoSEQ multiplex PCR; TCRdb's table is partial and in-frame only. The table has 85,000 to 100,000 clones, roughly nine tenths seen once. This CDR3 is built from 16 residues. Germline V gene lookup returns CDR1 SGHNT and CDR2 YYREEE (reference sequence). With 4 bases removed from V and 7 bases from J, the gap between germline ends came to 22 bases. This specimen consisted of CD4+ or CD8+ T cells sorted from blood, obtained in a trial of the OX40 agonist ivuxolimab. V and J are TRBV5-4 and TRBJ2-3, with D perhaps matching TRBD2 (6 bases). This clonotype was obtained from an adult with an advanced solid tumor such as melanoma, head and neck, liver or kidney cancer. CDR3 protein: CASSLDRDLITNTQYF. CDR3 nucleotides: TGTGCCAGCAGCCTAGACCGGGACTTAATTACCAATACGCAGTATTTT.